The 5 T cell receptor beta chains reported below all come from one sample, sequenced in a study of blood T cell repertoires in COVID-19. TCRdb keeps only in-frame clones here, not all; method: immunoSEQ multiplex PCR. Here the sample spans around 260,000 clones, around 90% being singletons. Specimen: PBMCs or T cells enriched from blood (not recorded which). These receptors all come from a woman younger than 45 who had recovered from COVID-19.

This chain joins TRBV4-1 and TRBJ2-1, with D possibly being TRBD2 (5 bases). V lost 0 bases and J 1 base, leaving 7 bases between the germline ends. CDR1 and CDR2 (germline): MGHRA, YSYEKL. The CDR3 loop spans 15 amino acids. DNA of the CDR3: TGCGCCAGCAGCCAAGAACAGCGGTCCTACAATGAGCAGTTCTTC. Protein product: CASSQEQRSYNEQFF.

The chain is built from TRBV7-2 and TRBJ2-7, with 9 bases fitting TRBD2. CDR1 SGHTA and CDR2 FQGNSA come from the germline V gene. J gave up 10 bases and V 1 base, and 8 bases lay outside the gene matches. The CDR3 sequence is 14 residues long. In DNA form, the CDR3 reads TGTGCCAGCAGCTTAGGACTAGCGGAGTATCGACAGTACTTC. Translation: CASSLGLAEYRQYF.

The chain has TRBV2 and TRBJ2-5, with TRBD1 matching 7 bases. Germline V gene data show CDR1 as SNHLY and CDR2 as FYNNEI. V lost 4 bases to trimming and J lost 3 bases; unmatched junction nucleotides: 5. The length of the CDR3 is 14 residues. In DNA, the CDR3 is TGTGCCAGCAGTGTTCGTCAGGGGGAAGAGACCCAGTACTTC. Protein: CASSVRQGEETQYF.

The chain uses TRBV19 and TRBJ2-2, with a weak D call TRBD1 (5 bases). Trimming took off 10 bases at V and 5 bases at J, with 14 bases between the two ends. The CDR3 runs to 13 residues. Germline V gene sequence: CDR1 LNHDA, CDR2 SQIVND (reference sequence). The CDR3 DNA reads TGTGCCACCTCAGGGTTAGGGACCGGGGAGCTGTTTTTT. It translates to CATSGLGTGELFF.

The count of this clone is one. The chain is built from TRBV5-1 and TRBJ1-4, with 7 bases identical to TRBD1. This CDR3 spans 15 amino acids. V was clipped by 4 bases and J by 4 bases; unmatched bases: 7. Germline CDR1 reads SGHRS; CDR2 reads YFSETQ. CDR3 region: CASSKTGAYNEKLFF. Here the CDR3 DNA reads TGCGCCAGCAGCAAAACAGGGGCCTATAATGAAAAACTGTTTTTT.